The entry below gives a single T cell receptor beta chain sequence along with its context. Antigen unknown. The data were obtained in a study of CD8+ T cells in alopecia areata. About the study: Patients given treatment had severity scored by the percentage of scalp area affected.

General observations from the study: The study found that many expanded lesional clones persisted in scalp and blood during tofacitinib.

The treatment: oral pan-JAK inhibitor, 5-10 mg twice daily. Separation by sorting yielded CD4+ and CD8+ T cells from PBMCs. Sequencing templates came from extracted RNA that was reverse transcribed into cDNA. Produced via immunoSEQ multiplex PCR; TCRdb's table is partial and in-frame only. Of approximately 210,000 clones detected, over 60% appear once; the ten largest clones hold 1% to 1.5%. Deletions cut 2 bases from V and 7 bases from J, with 18 bases between. The CDR3 covers 15 residues. Germline V gives CDR1 GTSNPN, CDR2 SVGIG (reference sequence). This material consisted of CD4+ T cells sorted from blood, taken around week 44, from a patient treated with tofacitinib. The chain couples TRBV30 to TRBJ2-1; D possibly uses TRBD1 or TRBD2 (5 bases each). This clonotype was sampled from a human donor with alopecia areata. The CDR3 nucleotides are TGTGCCTGGAGTTCCGGGACGGCTAACCTTAATGAGCAGTTCTTC. This codes for CAWSSGTANLNEQFF.